Following are 13 T cell receptor beta chains from one sample sequenced in a study of blood T cell repertoires in COVID-19. Here immunoSEQ multiplex PCR was the method, and the copy in TCRdb shows in-frame clones only, minus some. The sample records about 150,000 clones, around 86% being singletons. The sample comprised PBMCs or T cells enriched from blood (not recorded which). Source of these receptors: a man in his forties or fifties who had recovered from COVID-19.

In this sample, this clone turned up a few times. This chain links TRBV28 with TRBJ1-5, with D hard to call. V was trimmed by 3 bases and J by 0 bases, leaving 6 bases between them. The CDR3 totals 14 residues. CDR1 and CDR2 (germline): MDHEN, SYDVKM. The CDR3 sequence is CASSLGHSNQPQHF. The CDR3 coding sequence is TGTGCCAGCAGTTTGGGCCATAGCAATCAGCCCCAGCATTTT.

The V call is TRBV7-6, the J call TRBJ1-5, with 8 bases matching TRBD1. In germline, CDR1 is SGHVS, CDR2 FNYEAQ. This CDR3 contains 17 residues. V gave up 5 bases and J gave up 7 bases; unmatched junction bases: 16. CDR3 amino acids: CASSGRMPGGVEQPQHF. The DNA of the CDR3 is TGTGCCAGCAGCGGCAGGATGCCAGGGGGCGTAGAACAGCCCCAGCATTTT.

The chain carries TRBV5-4 and TRBJ2-6; 11 nucleotides agree with TRBD1. After removal of 3 bases from V and 5 bases from J, the junction contained 10 bases not matched to a gene. The CDR3 is made up of 18 amino acids. The germline gives CDR1 SGHNT, CDR2 YYREEE (reference sequence). DNA of the CDR3: TGTGCCAGCAGCTCCTCCGGGACAGGGGGGCTCTGGGCCAACGTCCTGACTTTC. Amino acid sequence: CASSSSGTGGLWANVLTF.

This clone was recorded only once. The chain employs TRBV7-2 and TRBJ2-5, with a weak D call TRBD2 (6 bases). The CDR3 covers 13 residues. Germline lookup yields CDR1 SGHTA and CDR2 FQGNSA. V was cut by 1 base and J by 5 bases, with 8 bases left in between. The CDR3 DNA reads TGTGCCAGCAGCTTAGAGCTAGCGGAGACCCAGTACTTC. Protein product: CASSLELAETQYF.

This clone was found once. The genes are TRBV5-1 and TRBJ1-6, with D possibly matching TRBD1 (5 bases). Trimming removed 1 base from V and 8 bases from J, with 13 bases in between. CDR1 SGHRS and CDR2 YFSETQ come from the germline V gene. The length of the CDR3 is 15 residues. CDR3 sequence: CASSLNVRADSPLHF. The CDR3 DNA sequence: TGCGCCAGCAGCTTGAATGTCAGGGCGGATTCACCCCTCCACTTT.

The rearrangement links TRBV5-1 to TRBJ2-1; TRBD2 might be the D (5 bases). CDR1 is SGHRS, CDR2 YFSETQ, per germline. The CDR3 extends over 14 amino acids. Trimming stripped 0 bases from V and 8 bases from J, with 12 bases between. CDR3 bases: TGCGCCAGCAGCTTGGCGGGAACGGGGTATGAGCAGTTCTTC. Protein sequence: CASSLAGTGYEQFF.

J is TRBJ1-2 and V is TRBV19, with D possibly matching TRBD1 (6 bases). CDR3 size: 13 residues. Trimming cost V 4 bases and J 4 bases, with 10 bases left between them. Per germline, CDR1 LNHDA and CDR2 SQIVND (reference sequence). For the CDR3, the DNA is TGTGCCAGTAGTACAACAGGGACCTATGGCTACACCTTC. Translated, it gives CASSTTGTYGYTF. The full variable domain, with the rest looked up from reference TRBV19 and TRBJ1-2, is DGGITQSPKYLFRKEGQNVTLSCEQNLNHDAMYWYRQDPGQGLRLIYYSQIVNDFQKGDIAEGYSVSREKKESFPLTVTSAQKNPTAFYLCASSTTGTYGYTFGSGTRLTVV.

This clone has just a few counts. This chain joins TRBV5-8 and TRBJ1-6; D gene unclear. CDR3 size: 13 residues. V lost 1 base and J 7 bases, leaving 6 bases between the germline ends. From germline, CDR1 is SGHTS and CDR2 YDEGEE. CDR3 protein: CASSLWQNSPLHF. CDR3 bases: TGTGCCAGCAGCTTGTGGCAAAATTCACCCCTCCACTTT.

The V and J genes are TRBV19 and TRBJ2-6; tentative D call: TRBD2 (6 bases). Germline CDR1 reads LNHDA; CDR2 reads SQIVND (reference sequence). V lost 2 bases and J 3 bases, leaving 8 bases between the germline ends. The CDR3 consists of 15 residues. CDR3 protein: CASSIRGGGANVLTF. CDR3 nucleotides: TGTGCCAGTAGTATAAGGGGAGGTGGGGCCAACGTCCTGACTTTC.

The chain is built from TRBV7-6 and TRBJ2-7; no clear D gene. This CDR3 has 15 amino acids. The germline V gene encodes CDR1 SGHVS and CDR2 FNYEAQ. Trimming took 1 base from V and 7 from J, leaving 17 bases between them. Here the CDR3 DNA reads TGTGCCAGCAGCTTAGAATTCGGTCGTGCTGGTGAGCAGTACTTC. Protein: CASSLEFGRAGEQYF.

This chain links TRBV7-2 with TRBJ2-1, with TRBD1 matching over 8 bases. This CDR3 is 16 amino acids long. Germline CDR1 is SGHTA and CDR2 is FQGNSA. V shed 4 bases, J shed 0 bases, and the junction held 5 bases outside the gene matches. In DNA form, the CDR3 reads TGTGCCAGCAGCTCAGGGGGCGCGAGCTCCTACAATGAGCAGTTCTTC. As protein: CASSSGGASSYNEQFF.

This sequence joins TRBV7-9 and TRBJ1-2; tentative D call: TRBD1 (5 bases). Per the germline V gene, CDR1 is SEHNR and CDR2 is FQNEAQ (reference sequence). Trimming cost V 5 bases and J 0 bases, with 19 bases left between them. CDR3 length: 17 residues. CDR3 protein: CASSTRQQPTANYGYTF. The DNA of the CDR3 is TGTGCCAGCAGCACCCGACAGCAACCTACGGCTAACTATGGCTACACCTTC.

The chain combines TRBV6-5 with TRBJ2-3; TRBD2 matches 11 bases. Germline V gene data show CDR1 as MNHEY and CDR2 as SVGAGI. The V and J ends lost 6 bases and 4 bases, in that order; junction bases with no gene match: 6. CDR3 size: 15 residues. CDR3 residues: CASSVTSGGPDTQYF. CDR3 bases: TGTGCCAGCAGCGTAACTAGCGGGGGCCCAGATACGCAGTATTTT.